One and the same sample provided the 15 T cell receptor beta chains below, sequenced in a study. TCRdb re-called the 5' RACE reads through MiXCR, storing one row per CDR3 protein. The data show over 55,000 distinct CDR3 sequences, 25% to 30% seen once. Sequencing used tumor-infiltrating naive CD4+ T cells sorted from the breast tumor. Subset in this sample: naive CD4+ T cells, CD4+CD45RA+CD25-. The receptors shown here come from a female donor with breast cancer.

Regarding this clonotype: Likely a read error: the CDR3 ends without its conserved phenylalanine or tryptophan. The chain couples TRBV7-9 to TRBJ1-1, with a weak D call TRBD1 (6 bases). With 6 bases removed from V and 5 bases from J, the gap between germline ends came to 16 bases. Germline loops: CDR1 SEHNR, CDR2 FQNEAQ (reference sequence). CDR3 length: 14 residues. Here the CDR3 reads CASSRSQGWTEAFL. The CDR3 DNA reads as TGTGCCAGCAGTCGTAGCCAGGGGTGGACTGAAGCTTTCCTT.

This clonotype showed up just once. One base away lies a much larger clone, so this may be a sequencing read error. The CDR3 DNA is TGTACCAGCAGCTTGGGGGGCAATTCCTACGAGCAGTACTTC. Translation gives CTSSLGGNSYEQYF. V is TRBV5-6 and J is TRBJ2-7, with D possibly called TRBD1 or TRBD2 (6 bases each). CDR1 and CDR2 from the germline V gene are SGHDT and YYEEEE. The CDR3 length is 14 residues. The full variable domain, with the rest looked up from reference TRBV5-6 and TRBJ2-7, is DAGVTQSPTHLIKTRGQQVTLRCSPKSGHDTVSWYQQALGQGPQFIFQYYEEEERQRGNFPDRFSGHQFPNYSSELNVNALLLGDSALYLCTSSLGGNSYEQYFGPGTRLTVT.

This clonotype was found a few times. The junction differs from germline at one of its ends, possibly a read error. The rearrangement links TRBV4-3 to TRBJ2-3; 10 bases map to TRBD2. The CDR3 is 17 residues long. Germline V lookup: CDR1 LGHNA, CDR2 YSLEER. CDR3 protein: CASSQEASVAGGDTQYF. CDR3 sequence (DNA): TGCGCCAGCAGCCAAGAAGCGTCGGTAGCGGGAGGCGATACGCAGTACTTT.

In this sample, this clonotype turned up a few times. The V gene is TRBV5-1, the J gene TRBJ2-1, with TRBD2 matching 10 bases. The CDR3 runs 17 residues. The trim removed 1 base at V and 2 bases at J, leaving 6 bases unmatched. From germline, CDR1 is SGHRS and CDR2 YFSETQ. Here the CDR3 reads CASSLFTSGMTYNEQFF. The CDR3, as DNA: TGCGCCAGCAGCTTGTTTACTAGCGGGATGACCTACAATGAGCAGTTCTTC.

This clonotype showed up many times. The chain combines TRBV7-9 with TRBJ2-7, with D perhaps matching TRBD2 (6 bases). The V end lost 5 bases, the J end lost 1 base, and 12 bases lay between the germline ends. The CDR3 is 14 residues long. Germline loops: CDR1 SEHNR, CDR2 FQNEAQ (reference sequence). The CDR3 loop reads CASSPLAESYEQYF. DNA of the CDR3: TGTGCCAGCAGCCCCTTAGCGGAGTCCTACGAGCAGTACTTC.

This clonotype has a handful of counts. The chain employs TRBV30 and TRBJ2-1; 15 bases match TRBD2. In germline, CDR1 is GTSNPN, CDR2 SVGIG (reference sequence). V gave up 1 base and J gave up 10 bases; unmatched junction bases: 5. The CDR3 has 15 amino acids. CDR3 loop: CAWSAPGLAGGEQFF. The CDR3 coding sequence is TGTGCCTGGAGTGCGCCGGGACTAGCGGGAGGCGAGCAGTTCTTC.

This clonotype was detected a few times. CDR3 nucleotide sequence: TGTGCCAGCAGCCAAGAACGACATAGATGGGAGCAGTACTTC. This codes for CASSQERHRWEQYF. The gene calls are TRBV4-2 and TRBJ2-7; the D is unclear. Between the trimmed V and J ends, which lost 0 bases and 7 bases, there was a span of 13 bases. Germline-derived CDR1 and CDR2 are LGHNA and YNFKEQ. The CDR3 sequence is 14 residues long.

The sample holds one count of this clonotype. The gene calls are TRBV20-1 and TRBJ1-5, with 9 bases aligning to TRBD1. CDR3 length equals 17 residues. CDR1 is DFQATT, CDR2 SNEGSKA, per germline (reference sequence). With 5 bases clipped from V and 1 base from J, the junction kept 12 bases outside the gene matches. The CDR3 sequence: CSAHQTGDRESNQPQHF. The CDR3 DNA is TGCAGTGCTCACCAGACCGGGGACAGGGAAAGCAATCAGCCCCAGCATTTT.

This clonotype was seen more than once but under ten times. The gene calls are TRBV6-6 and TRBJ2-1; possible D gene TRBD2, 6 bases. V was shortened by 4 bases and J by 9 bases, with 16 bases between the two germline ends. The CDR3 runs 14 residues. CDR1 and CDR2 (germline): MNHNY, SVGAGI (reference sequence). The CDR3 bases are TGTGCCAGCAGTTTGCGACTAGGAGGTGGTGAGCAGTTCTTC. Its protein is CASSLRLGGGEQFF.

This clonotype was recorded many times. V and J are TRBV4-1 and TRBJ1-6; no definite D call. There are 14 residues in the CDR3. The germline gives CDR1 MGHRA, CDR2 YSYEKL. With 2 bases removed from V and 10 bases from J, the gap between germline ends came to 12 bases. In nucleotides, the CDR3 is TGCGCCAGCAGCCAACCGATTATTCTGTCACCCCTCCACTTT. This sequence encodes CASSQPIILSPLHF.

The rearrangement links TRBV5-1 to TRBJ2-7; D gene uncertain. The V end was cut by 0 bases, the J end by 0 bases, with 7 bases between. The germline V gene has CDR1 SGHRS and CDR2 YFSETQ. The CDR3 spans 14 residues. CDR3 sequence reads: CASSLAVYSYEQYF. The CDR3 bases are TGCGCCAGCAGCTTGGCGGTCTACTCCTACGAGCAGTACTTC.

This clonotype turned up a few times. The chain is built from TRBV7-9 and TRBJ2-5, with TRBD2 as a possible D gene (5 bases). Trimming took 5 bases from V and 7 from J, leaving 20 bases between them. Germline loops: CDR1 SEHNR, CDR2 FQNEAQ (reference sequence). This CDR3 comprises 15 residues. This CDR3 is CASSTDGGSYRTQYF. In nucleotides, the CDR3 is TGTGCCAGCAGCACGGATGGAGGCAGCTATCGGACCCAGTACTTC.

There are many counts of this clonotype. This chain joins TRBV30 and TRBJ1-1; 10 bases agree with TRBD1. The V and J ends lost 3 bases and 0 bases, in that order; junction bases with no gene match: 1. Germline CDR1 is GTSNPN and CDR2 is SVGIG (reference sequence). This CDR3 is built from 14 residues. The CDR3 DNA is TGTGCCTGGAGGGGACAGGGGTTGAACACTGAAGCTTTCTTT. This sequence encodes CAWRGQGLNTEAFF.

At least ten counts were recorded for this clonotype. This rearrangement joins TRBV7-9 to TRBJ1-2; weak D call: TRBD1 (5 bases). The V and J ends lost 4 bases and 8 bases respectively, with 11 bases between them. This CDR3 has 12 residues. Germline V gives CDR1 SEHNR, CDR2 FQNEAQ (reference sequence). CDR3 protein: CASSSRGDGYTF. The CDR3 DNA reads TGTGCCAGCAGCTCCCGTGGGGACGGCTACACCTTC.

This clonotype was seen repeatedly, ten times or more. This chain links TRBV29-1 with TRBJ1-4, with TRBD1 identical over 10 bases. Germline CDR1 and CDR2: SQVTM and ANQGSEA. V was pared by 4 bases and J by 8 bases, with 4 bases of the junction left unmatched. The CDR3 consists of 13 residues. CDR3 DNA: TGCAGCGTTGGACGGGACAGGGGCGAAAAACTGTTTTTT. Translated, it gives CSVGRDRGEKLFF. The full variable domain, with the rest looked up from reference TRBV29-1 and TRBJ1-4, is SAVISQKPSRDICQRGTSLTIQCQVDSQVTMMFWYRQQPGQSLTLIATANQGSEATYESGFVIDKFPISRPNLTFSTLTVSNMSPEDSSIYLCSVGRDRGEKLFFGSGTQLSVL.